These 6 T cell receptor beta chains were all obtained from the same sample, sequenced in a study of human T cells and chemical hapten exposure. TCRdb re-called the RACE reads through MiXCR, storing one row per CDR3 protein. The sample includes more than 110,000 distinct CDR3 sequences, 12% seen only once; the top ten take roughly 1.4%. The time point is: patch test 2, 6 weeks after DPC sensitization. Treatment meaning: therapeutic diphenylcyclopropenone sensitization with weekly scalp DPC. Sequenced material: whole blood, taken in connection with sensitization to the hapten diphenylcyclopropenone (DPC). These receptors all stem from a woman in her forties or fifties with alopecia areata. Some clones in this sample may be carry-over from other donors' samples.

This clonotype was found many times. The chain has TRBV20-1 and TRBJ2-4; 8 bases line up with TRBD1. The length of the CDR3 is 15 residues. Germline loops: CDR1 DFQATT, CDR2 SNEGSKA (reference sequence). The ends lost 3 bases at V and 2 bases at J; junction bases unmatched: 6. CDR3 loop: CSARDRVQSKNIQYF. The CDR3 DNA sequence: TGCAGTGCTAGGGACAGGGTACAGTCCAAAAACATTCAGTACTTC.

This clonotype was seen ten or more times. The gene calls are TRBV18 and TRBJ1-2, with a possible D match to TRBD1 (5 bases). The CDR3 extends over 14 amino acids. Germline V gives CDR1 KGHSH, CDR2 LQKENI. Trimming stripped 6 bases from V and 2 bases from J, with 13 bases between. The CDR3 sequence is CASSLGDTNYGYTF. The CDR3 DNA is TGTGCCAGCTCGTTGGGGGATACGAACTATGGCTACACCTTC.

This clonotype was found a few times. The J gene is TRBJ1-2, the V gene TRBV12-3 or TRBV12-4; unclear D gene. The CDR3 has 11 amino acids. Trimming shortened V by 5 bases and J by 0 bases, and 1 base separated the two germline ends. The CDR3 DNA follows: TGTGCCAGCAGTACTAACTATGGCTACACCTTC. The encoded protein is CASSTNYGYTF.

This clonotype came up a few times. The chain is built from TRBV29-1 and TRBJ2-5; 12 positions agree with TRBD1. CDR1 and CDR2 from the germline V gene are SQVTM and ANQGSEA. This CDR3 comprises 13 residues. V shed 6 bases and J 5 bases; nucleotides not matched to a gene: 4. Written as DNA, the CDR3 is TGCAGCGTGGGACAGGGGGCTTTGGAGACCCAGTACTTC. It is translated as CSVGQGALETQYF.

This clonotype has more than one count but fewer than ten. The chain is built from TRBV20-1 and TRBJ1-2, with TRBD1 matching over 10 bases. The germline V gene has CDR1 DFQATT and CDR2 SNEGSKA (reference sequence). After removal of 7 bases from V and 3 bases from J, the junction contained 8 bases not matched to a gene. This CDR3 has 14 residues. The DNA of the CDR3 is TGCAGTGTTCTCTCCGGGACAGGGGACTATGGCTACACCTTC. The encoded protein is CSVLSGTGDYGYTF.

The table lists this clonotype with a few counts. The chain is built from TRBV19 and TRBJ2-7, with 7 positions matching TRBD1. The CDR3 spans 16 residues. Germline-derived CDR1 and CDR2 are LNHDA and SQIVND (reference sequence). J was trimmed by 2 bases and V by 1 base; bases with no gene match: 8. CDR3 sequence (DNA): TGTGCCAGTAGTATAGCCCGGGACAGACGGACCTACGAGCAGTACTTC. Protein product: CASSIARDRRTYEQYF.